Detailed here is one TCR beta chain. Antigen specificity is unknown. At one end, the junction sequence differs from germline, possibly due to a read error. This record comes from a study of cytomegalovirus exposure and HLA in healthy donors. Study results and limitations: According to an earlier analysis, most TCR beta V segments yielded productive rearrangements about 90% or about 30% of the time. Likely technical artifact: a cluster of highly shared sequence variants.

The CDR3 runs 18 residues. CDR1 is SEHNR, CDR2 FQNEAQ, per germline (reference sequence). 13 Jbeta primers and 60 Vbeta primers were used for the PCR. Only in-frame clones appear in the TCRdb table, and some are missing; sequencing was by immunoSEQ multiplex PCR. This sample has some 200,000 clones, with over 70% found just once. The chain employs TRBV7-9 and TRBJ1-3, with 9 bases lining up with TRBD1. The source material was PBMCs. The sequence derives from a man aged 50 to 60 in good health and CMV-seronegative. The CDR3 DNA reads TGTTCCAGCAGCCCTCCCATGCGACAGGGGGGATCCGGAAACACCATATATTTT. As protein: CSSSPPMRQGGSGNTIYF.